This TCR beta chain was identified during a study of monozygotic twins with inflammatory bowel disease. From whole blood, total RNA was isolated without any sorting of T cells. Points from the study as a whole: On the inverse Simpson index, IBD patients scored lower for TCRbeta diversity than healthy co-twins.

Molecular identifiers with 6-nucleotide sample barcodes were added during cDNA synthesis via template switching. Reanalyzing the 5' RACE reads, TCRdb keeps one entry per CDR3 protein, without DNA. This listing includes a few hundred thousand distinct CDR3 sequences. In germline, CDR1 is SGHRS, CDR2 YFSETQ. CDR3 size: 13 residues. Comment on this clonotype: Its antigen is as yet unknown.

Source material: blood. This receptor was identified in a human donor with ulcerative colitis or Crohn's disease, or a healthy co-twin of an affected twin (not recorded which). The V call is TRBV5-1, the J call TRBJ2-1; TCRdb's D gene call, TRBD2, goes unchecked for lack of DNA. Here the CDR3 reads CASSWEGLNEQFF.